Listed below are T cell receptor beta chains from one sample, sequenced in a study of cytomegalovirus exposure and HLA in healthy donors. Libraries were prepared by immunoSEQ multiplex PCR; TCRdb keeps only in-frame clonotypes and omits some of them. The table lists around 350,000 clones, roughly 89% of them singletons. The sequenced sample consisted of PBMCs. Receptors originate from a woman aged 18-29 years in good health and CMV-seronegative. Each CDR3 is given with its conserved first and last residue. The order of the fields is D gene, V gene, J gene, clone size, CDR3 protein, CDR3 DNA. A D gene is named only where the DNA matches it firmly. The size field is filled for only some rows; it gives once, few, many or a size class.

d_call: NA; v_call: TRBV7-2; j_call: TRBJ1-5; clone_size: few; cdr3_aa: CASRRDFNQPQHF; cdr3_nt: TGTGCCAGCAGGCGGGACTTCAATCAGCCCCAGCATTTT
d_call: NA; v_call: TRBV6-5; j_call: TRBJ2-5; clone_size: NA; cdr3_aa: CASSNRVRETQYF; cdr3_nt: TGTGCCAGCAGTAACAGGGTCAGAGAGACCCAGTACTTC
d_call: NA; v_call: TRBV19; j_call: TRBJ1-2; clone_size: NA; cdr3_aa: CASSVSGVGHYGYTF; cdr3_nt: TGTGCCAGTAGTGTGTCGGGGGTGGGCCACTATGGCTACACCTTC
d_call: NA; v_call: TRBV7-9; j_call: TRBJ2-3; clone_size: NA; cdr3_aa: CASSLGRRASTDTQYF; cdr3_nt: TGTGCCAGCAGCTTGGGTCGGCGGGCGAGCACAGATACGCAGTATTTT
d_call: TRBD1; v_call: TRBV27; j_call: TRBJ1-1; clone_size: NA; cdr3_aa: CASRLLPGGAAFF; cdr3_nt: TGTGCCAGCAGACTACTCCCAGGGGGCGCAGCTTTCTTT
d_call: TRBD1; v_call: TRBV11-1; j_call: TRBJ2-6; clone_size: NA; cdr3_aa: CASSFDRGAGANVLTF; cdr3_nt: TGTGCCAGCAGCTTTGACAGGGGCGCTGGGGCCAACGTCCTGACTTTC
d_call: TRBD2; v_call: TRBV7-9; j_call: TRBJ2-1; clone_size: NA; cdr3_aa: CASSSTSAREYNEQFF; cdr3_nt: TGTGCCAGCAGCTCAACTAGCGCGAGAGAGTACAATGAGCAGTTCTTC
d_call: TRBD1; v_call: TRBV18; j_call: TRBJ1-1; clone_size: NA; cdr3_aa: CASSPSMDRVGTEAFF; cdr3_nt: TGTGCCAGCTCCCCATCGATGGACAGGGTAGGCACTGAAGCTTTCTTT
d_call: NA; v_call: TRBV23-1; j_call: TRBJ2-7; clone_size: few; cdr3_aa: CASREHGVYEQYF; cdr3_nt: TGCGCCAGCAGAGAACACGGGGTCTACGAGCAGTACTTC
d_call: TRBD2; v_call: TRBV27; j_call: TRBJ2-2; clone_size: NA; cdr3_aa: CASSPGRGGELFF; cdr3_nt: TGTGCCAGCAGTCCAGGGAGGGGCGGGGAGCTGTTTTTT
d_call: TRBD1; v_call: TRBV27; j_call: TRBJ1-5; clone_size: NA; cdr3_aa: CASRAGTAYSNQPQHF; cdr3_nt: TGTGCCAGCAGGGCTGGGACAGCATATAGCAATCAGCCCCAGCATTTT
d_call: NA; v_call: TRBV4-1; j_call: TRBJ2-7; clone_size: NA; cdr3_aa: CASSRTKSVSTYEQYF; cdr3_nt: TGCGCCAGCAGCCGGACAAAATCGGTCAGCACCTACGAGCAGTACTTC
d_call: TRBD2; v_call: TRBV11-2; j_call: TRBJ2-3; clone_size: NA; cdr3_aa: CASSWGEGDTQYF; cdr3_nt: TGTGCCAGCAGCTGGGGGGAGGGAGATACGCAGTATTTT
d_call: TRBD1; v_call: TRBV7-2; j_call: TRBJ1-2; clone_size: NA; cdr3_aa: CASSLGQGFFYGYTF; cdr3_nt: TGTGCCAGCAGCTTAGGACAGGGTTTTTTCTATGGCTACACCTTC
d_call: NA; v_call: TRBV28; j_call: TRBJ2-7; clone_size: NA; cdr3_aa: CASSIGWEQYF; cdr3_nt: TGTGCCAGCAGTATCGGGTGGGAGCAGTACTTC
d_call: NA; v_call: TRBV7-2; j_call: TRBJ2-7; clone_size: NA; cdr3_aa: CASSPAVSGEQYF; cdr3_nt: TGTGCCAGCAGCCCCGCGGTGAGCGGGGAGCAGTACTTC
d_call: NA; v_call: TRBV6-1; j_call: TRBJ2-2; clone_size: NA; cdr3_aa: CASSGPGTSNTGELFF; cdr3_nt: TGTGCCAGCAGTGGTCCCGGGACATCGAACACCGGGGAGCTGTTTTTT
d_call: NA; v_call: TRBV5-1; j_call: TRBJ2-7; clone_size: few; cdr3_aa: CASSLYGGAEQYF; cdr3_nt: TGCGCCAGCAGCTTATATGGGGGGGCCGAGCAGTACTTC
d_call: NA; v_call: TRBV28; j_call: TRBJ2-1; clone_size: NA; cdr3_aa: CASTGAGYNEQFF; cdr3_nt: TGTGCCAGCACCGGAGCAGGGTACAATGAGCAGTTCTTC
d_call: NA; v_call: TRBV5-5; j_call: TRBJ1-3; clone_size: NA; cdr3_aa: CASSLYSSGNTIYF; cdr3_nt: TGTGCCAGCAGCTTGTATTCGAGTGGAAACACCATATATTTT
d_call: NA; v_call: TRBV6-5; j_call: TRBJ1-6; clone_size: NA; cdr3_aa: CASSSLPNYNSPLHF; cdr3_nt: TGTGCCAGCAGTTCCCTACCCAATTATAATTCACCCCTCCACTTT
d_call: TRBD1; v_call: TRBV13; j_call: TRBJ1-4; clone_size: NA; cdr3_aa: CASSFLPRQGRNEKLFF; cdr3_nt: TGTGCCAGCAGCTTCCTCCCCCGACAGGGGAGGAATGAAAAACTGTTTTTT
d_call: TRBD2; v_call: TRBV2; j_call: TRBJ2-1; clone_size: NA; cdr3_aa: CASTPGLAGVQGQFF; cdr3_nt: TGTGCCAGCACCCCCGGACTAGCGGGGGTACAAGGGCAGTTCTTC
d_call: NA; v_call: TRBV2; j_call: TRBJ1-1; clone_size: NA; cdr3_aa: CASRERTAEAFF; cdr3_nt: TGTGCCAGCAGGGAAAGGACAGCTGAAGCTTTCTTT
d_call: NA; v_call: TRBV10-1; j_call: TRBJ2-3; clone_size: NA; cdr3_aa: CASSVRQGTDTQYF; cdr3_nt: TGCGCCAGCAGTGTCCGGCAGGGAACAGATACGCAGTATTTT
d_call: TRBD1; v_call: TRBV9; j_call: TRBJ2-1; clone_size: NA; cdr3_aa: CASSVGNRGSYNEQFF; cdr3_nt: TGTGCCAGCAGCGTAGGAAACAGGGGGAGCTACAATGAGCAGTTCTTC
d_call: TRBD2; v_call: TRBV27; j_call: TRBJ2-5; clone_size: NA; cdr3_aa: CASSPRGVSAGETQYF; cdr3_nt: TGTGCCAGCTCCCCCCGGGGGGTTAGCGCGGGAGAGACCCAGTACTTC
d_call: NA; v_call: TRBV7-9; j_call: TRBJ1-5; clone_size: NA; cdr3_aa: CASSSDTSNQPQHF; cdr3_nt: TGTGCCAGCAGCTCAGACACCAGCAATCAGCCCCAGCATTTT
d_call: NA; v_call: TRBV4-1; j_call: TRBJ1-1; clone_size: NA; cdr3_aa: CASSQVATDNTEAFF; cdr3_nt: TGCGCCAGCAGCCAAGTGGCCACAGATAACACTGAAGCTTTCTTT
d_call: TRBD2; v_call: TRBV28; j_call: TRBJ2-5; clone_size: once; cdr3_aa: CASTSRGSGRGETQYF; cdr3_nt: TGTGCCAGCACCTCTCGGGGTAGCGGGAGGGGAGAGACCCAGTACTTC
d_call: TRBD2; v_call: TRBV9; j_call: TRBJ2-1; clone_size: NA; cdr3_aa: CASSGPGLAGSNEQFF; cdr3_nt: TGTGCCAGCAGCGGACCGGGACTAGCGGGCTCCAATGAGCAGTTCTTC
d_call: TRBD1; v_call: TRBV13; j_call: TRBJ2-1; clone_size: NA; cdr3_aa: CASSANRDRDYNEQFF; cdr3_nt: TGTGCCAGCAGCGCAAACCGGGACAGGGATTACAATGAGCAGTTCTTC
d_call: NA; v_call: TRBV5-6; j_call: TRBJ1-5; clone_size: NA; cdr3_aa: CASNRINQPQHF; cdr3_nt: TGTGCCAGCAATCGTATCAATCAGCCCCAGCATTTT
d_call: NA; v_call: TRBV30; j_call: TRBJ2-5; clone_size: NA; cdr3_aa: CAWSVRGTMRETQYF; cdr3_nt: TGTGCCTGGAGTGTACGCGGGACCATGAGAGAGACCCAGTACTTC
d_call: TRBD2; v_call: TRBV19; j_call: TRBJ2-7; clone_size: NA; cdr3_aa: CASSIRTSGSYYEQYF; cdr3_nt: TGTGCCAGTAGTATACGGACTAGCGGGAGTTACTACGAGCAGTACTTC
d_call: NA; v_call: TRBV5-1; j_call: TRBJ2-5; clone_size: NA; cdr3_aa: CASSPMPGQETQYF; cdr3_nt: TGCGCCAGCAGCCCCATGCCGGGCCAAGAGACCCAGTACTTC
d_call: NA; v_call: TRBV5-1; j_call: TRBJ1-2; clone_size: NA; cdr3_aa: CASSLGPENYGYTF; cdr3_nt: TGCGCCAGCAGCTTGGGCCCGGAGAACTATGGCTACACCTTC
d_call: NA; v_call: TRBV18; j_call: TRBJ1-4; clone_size: NA; cdr3_aa: CASSPLTGTEGEKLFF; cdr3_nt: TGTGCCAGCTCACCGCTAACAGGGACCGAGGGTGAAAAACTGTTTTTT
d_call: NA; v_call: TRBV4-1; j_call: TRBJ1-2; clone_size: medium-sized; cdr3_aa: CASSAFSGVPGGYTF; cdr3_nt: TGCGCCAGCAGCGCATTTTCGGGGGTCCCCGGAGGCTACACCTTC
d_call: TRBD1; v_call: TRBV28; j_call: TRBJ1-2; clone_size: NA; cdr3_aa: CASSPGGGYGYTF; cdr3_nt: TGTGCCAGCAGCCCAGGGGGTGGCTATGGCTACACCTTC
d_call: TRBD1; v_call: TRBV7-8; j_call: TRBJ1-5; clone_size: NA; cdr3_aa: CASSLGQGAPPQHF; cdr3_nt: TGTGCCAGCAGCCTCGGACAGGGGGCACCGCCCCAGCATTTT
d_call: NA; v_call: TRBV28; j_call: TRBJ2-7; clone_size: NA; cdr3_aa: CASSPSDGSYEQYF; cdr3_nt: TGTGCCAGCAGCCCCTCGGATGGGAGCTACGAGCAGTACTTC
d_call: NA; v_call: TRBV18; j_call: TRBJ2-7; clone_size: NA; cdr3_aa: CASSPEFYHEQYF; cdr3_nt: TGTGCCAGCTCACCAGAATTCTACCACGAGCAGTACTTC
d_call: NA; v_call: TRBV28; j_call: TRBJ2-5; clone_size: NA; cdr3_aa: CASTGPGGPQETQYF; cdr3_nt: TGTGCCAGCACTGGGCCCGGGGGGCCACAAGAGACCCAGTACTTC
d_call: NA; v_call: TRBV6-1; j_call: TRBJ2-5; clone_size: NA; cdr3_aa: CASSDLGLIETQYF; cdr3_nt: TGTGCCAGCAGTGACCTGGGACTCATAGAGACCCAGTACTTC
d_call: NA; v_call: TRBV6-5; j_call: TRBJ1-3; clone_size: NA; cdr3_aa: CASSQGRFSGNTIYF; cdr3_nt: TGTGCCAGCAGTCAGGGGCGATTCTCTGGAAACACCATATATTTT
d_call: NA; v_call: TRBV28; j_call: TRBJ2-7; clone_size: NA; cdr3_aa: CASSPSGGGTYEQYF; cdr3_nt: TGTGCCAGCAGCCCCTCAGGAGGAGGGACCTACGAGCAGTACTTC
d_call: NA; v_call: TRBV4-1; j_call: TRBJ1-4; clone_size: NA; cdr3_aa: CASSHRIFSSIEKLFF; cdr3_nt: TGCGCCAGCAGCCACAGAATATTCTCCTCCATAGAAAAACTGTTTTTT
d_call: TRBD2; v_call: TRBV9; j_call: TRBJ2-5; clone_size: NA; cdr3_aa: CASSAGTRGGETQYF; cdr3_nt: TGTGCCAGCAGCGCCGGGACTAGGGGGGGAGAGACCCAGTACTTC
d_call: NA; v_call: TRBV5-8; j_call: TRBJ1-1; clone_size: NA; cdr3_aa: CASPSTGNTEAFF; cdr3_nt: TGTGCCAGCCCTTCGACAGGGAACACTGAAGCTTTCTTT
d_call: NA; v_call: TRBV30; j_call: TRBJ2-5; clone_size: NA; cdr3_aa: CAWSSTWEKETQYF; cdr3_nt: TGTGCCTGGAGTTCAACTTGGGAGAAAGAGACCCAGTACTTC
d_call: NA; v_call: TRBV5-1; j_call: TRBJ1-4; clone_size: NA; cdr3_aa: CASSLSTSGEGEKLFF; cdr3_nt: TGCGCCAGCAGCTTGTCAACTTCAGGGGAGGGGGAAAAACTGTTTTTT
d_call: NA; v_call: TRBV7-2; j_call: TRBJ2-3; clone_size: NA; cdr3_aa: CASSSGLTPVTQYF; cdr3_nt: TGTGCCAGCAGCTCAGGTCTAACACCCGTTACGCAGTATTTT
d_call: NA; v_call: TRBV21-1; j_call: TRBJ2-1; clone_size: few; cdr3_aa: CASSKAWPLSRNEQFF; cdr3_nt: TGTGCCAGCAGCAAAGCGTGGCCCCTTTCTAGAAATGAGCAGTTCTTC
d_call: NA; v_call: TRBV7-3; j_call: TRBJ2-6; clone_size: once; cdr3_aa: CASSPEFYFSGANVLTF; cdr3_nt: TGTGCCAGCAGCCCCGAGTTTTACTTCTCTGGGGCCAACGTCCTGACTTTC
d_call: TRBD1; v_call: TRBV6-1; j_call: TRBJ1-1; clone_size: NA; cdr3_aa: CASVLGTAPNTEAFF; cdr3_nt: TGTGCCAGCGTACTAGGGACAGCGCCGAACACTGAAGCTTTCTTT
d_call: NA; v_call: TRBV7-8; j_call: TRBJ1-5; clone_size: NA; cdr3_aa: CASSLREVGNQPQHF; cdr3_nt: TGTGCCAGCAGCTTACGGGAGGTCGGCAATCAGCCCCAGCATTTT
d_call: NA; v_call: TRBV10-3; j_call: TRBJ1-1; clone_size: NA; cdr3_aa: CAISEIQGVNTEAFF; cdr3_nt: TGTGCCATCAGTGAGATTCAGGGCGTGAACACTGAAGCTTTCTTT